A single sample is the source of the 20 T cell receptor beta chains below, sequenced in a study of cytomegalovirus exposure and HLA in healthy donors. Use of 60 Vbeta and 13 Jbeta primers characterized the PCR. Method: immunoSEQ multiplex PCR; TCRdb's copy keeps in-frame clones and lacks some. There are approximately 110,000 clones in the sample, with about 0.59% held by the top ten. The specimen sequenced was PBMCs. The receptors were sampled from a man aged 45-65 years in good health and CMV-seronegative.

The rearrangement joins TRBV11-2 to TRBJ1-1, with 11 nucleotides matching TRBD1. The CDR3 loop spans 17 amino acids. From germline, CDR1 is SGHAT and CDR2 FQNNGV. Losses at the gene ends were 5 bases for V and 1 base for J; bases not matched to a gene: 9. As DNA, the CDR3 is TGTGCCAGCAGCCCCGGACAGGGGGCGCGGGGGAACACTGAAGCTTTCTTT. Amino acid sequence: CASSPGQGARGNTEAFF.

The chain has TRBV5-1 and TRBJ2-3; 9 bases are a match to TRBD1. The V gene end was trimmed by 4 bases and the J gene end by 2 bases; junction bases not matched to a gene: 5. The CDR3 contains 15 residues. Germline lookup yields CDR1 SGHRS and CDR2 YFSETQ. In DNA, the CDR3 is TGCGCCAGCAGCGGGACAGGGAGGTTCACAGATACGCAGTATTTT. Translated: CASSGTGRFTDTQYF.

The CDR3 bases are TGTGCTAGTGGCTCAGGGGGGCGTGAAGCTTTCTTT. Translation: CASGSGGREAFF. This chain uses TRBV12-5 with TRBJ1-1; TRBD1 aligns across 7 bases. Germline V gene lookup returns CDR1 LGHNT and CDR2 FRNRAP. The CDR3 contains 12 residues. V shed 6 bases and J 7 bases; nucleotides not matched to a gene: 5.

To note about this clone: The identical CDR3 is also encoded by other nucleotide sequences in the sample. This sequence joins TRBV5-1 and TRBJ2-7; 10 nucleotides align to TRBD1. After removal of 5 bases from V and 1 base from J, the junction contained 3 bases not matched to a gene. The V gene's germline CDR1 is SGHRS and CDR2 YFSETQ. This CDR3 is built from 14 residues. Here the CDR3 DNA reads TGCGCCAGCAGTCGGGACAGGGGATCCTACGAGCAGTACTTC. Its protein is CASSRDRGSYEQYF.

The chain couples TRBV6-5 to TRBJ2-7, with D hard to call. The CDR3 contains 14 residues. Germline V gene data show CDR1 as MNHEY and CDR2 as SVGAGI. The V end was cut by 2 bases, the J end by 2 bases, with 10 bases between. CDR3 in DNA: TGTGCCAGCAGTTACGCCCTAAACGCCTACGAGCAGTACTTC. It yields the protein CASSYALNAYEQYF.

Regarding this clone: This sample also contains other DNA sequences that code for the same CDR3. This rearrangement joins TRBV19 to TRBJ2-2; possible D gene TRBD2, 5 bases. The CDR3 is 15 amino acids. Germline CDR1 reads LNHDA; CDR2 reads SQIVND (reference sequence). Trimming removed 3 bases at V and 5 bases at J, with 13 bases between. The CDR3 DNA reads as TGTGCCAGTAGTATTGGAGCGGATCGGACCGGGGAGCTGTTTTTT. Its protein product is CASSIGADRTGELFF.

The chain carries TRBV19 and TRBJ2-7, with D perhaps matching TRBD2 (6 bases). The CDR3 extends over 15 amino acids. Trimming cost V 9 bases and J 0 bases, with 18 bases left between them. In germline, CDR1 is LNHDA, CDR2 SQIVND (reference sequence). CDR3 sequence reads: CASLLLAMSSYEQYF. The CDR3 nucleotides read TGTGCCAGCTTACTACTAGCTATGAGCTCCTACGAGCAGTACTTC.

The chain links TRBV6-1 to TRBJ2-7, with TRBD2 matching 7 bases. The CDR3 runs 14 residues. J was trimmed by 3 bases and V by 3 bases; bases with no gene match: 5. Germline assignment: CDR1 MNHNS and CDR2 SASEGT. The CDR3 spells CASSEGTTYYEQYF. The CDR3 bases are TGTGCCAGCAGTGAGGGGACTACCTACTACGAGCAGTACTTC.

This chain links TRBV10-3 with TRBJ1-2; D is perhaps TRBD1 (5 bases). Trimming pared 7 bases from V and 6 bases from J, leaving 15 bases between. This CDR3 comprises 13 residues. The germline V gene encodes CDR1 ENHRY and CDR2 SYGVKD. DNA for the CDR3: TGTGCCATCAAGGGCAGGGAAAGGAATGGCTACACCTTC. Protein: CAIKGRERNGYTF.

This sequence joins TRBV7-9 and TRBJ2-3; D unresolved. The CDR3 is 16 amino acids. The germline CDR1 and CDR2 sequences are SEHNR and FQNEAQ (reference sequence). V lost 3 bases and J lost 6, with 19 bases in between. CDR3 region: CASSFYGQRPLDTQYF. In DNA form, the CDR3 reads TGTGCCAGCAGCTTCTACGGTCAGCGACCCTTGGATACGCAGTATTTT.

This CDR3 reads CASSYAGDGYTF. Written as DNA, the CDR3 is TGTGCCAGTAGTTATGCAGGGGATGGCTACACCTTC. The rearrangement joins TRBV19 to TRBJ1-2, with D perhaps matching TRBD1 (6 bases). V gave up 5 bases and J gave up 6 bases, with 10 bases separating them. The CDR3 is 12 residues long. In germline, CDR1 is LNHDA, CDR2 SQIVND (reference sequence). The entire variable domain, with the rest obtained from reference TRBV19 and TRBJ1-2, is as follows: DGGITQSPKYLFRKEGQNVTLSCEQNLNHDAMYWYRQDPGQGLRLIYYSQIVNDFQKGDIAEGYSVSREKKESFPLTVTSAQKNPTAFYLCASSYAGDGYTFGSGTRLTVV.

The genes are TRBV4-3 and TRBJ2-3; 10 bases line up with TRBD2. V dropped 0 bases and J dropped 2; count of bases not matched to a gene: 11. Germline lookup yields CDR1 LGHNA and CDR2 YSLEER. CDR3 size: 19 residues. The CDR3 is CASSQDIANSGGTTDTQYF. In nucleotides, the CDR3 is TGCGCCAGCAGCCAAGATATCGCGAATAGCGGGGGGACCACAGATACGCAGTATTTT.

The genes are TRBV27 and TRBJ2-1; 9 bases line up with TRBD2. This CDR3 contains 16 residues. V lost 0 bases to trimming and J lost 8 bases; unmatched junction nucleotides: 8. The germline V gene encodes CDR1 MNHEY and CDR2 SMNVEV (reference sequence). CDR3 in amino acids: CASSLSTPGLADEQFF. The CDR3 bases are TGTGCCAGCAGTTTATCGACCCCGGGACTAGCAGATGAGCAGTTCTTC.

J is TRBJ2-7 and V is TRBV11-3; TRBD1 is a possible D gene (5 bases). Germline values: CDR1 SGHNT, CDR2 YENEEA. The V and J ends lost 5 bases and 0 bases respectively, with 14 bases between them. The CDR3 contains 15 residues. The CDR3 sequence: CASSLRETYSYEQYF. In DNA, the CDR3 is TGTGCCAGCAGCCTCAGGGAAACCTACTCCTACGAGCAGTACTTC.

The rearrangement uses TRBV19 and TRBJ1-2, with D unresolved. This CDR3 has 12 amino acids. V lost 5 bases, J lost 13 bases, and 17 bases lay in between. In germline, CDR1 is LNHDA, CDR2 SQIVND (reference sequence). The CDR3 nucleotides read TGTGCCAGTAGTCCCAGGACGGACTGGCGCACCTTC. It specifies CASSPRTDWRTF.

The J gene is TRBJ2-5, the V gene TRBV6-1; D might be TRBD1 (6 bases). The V end lost 3 bases, the J end lost 5 bases, and 10 bases lay between the germline ends. Germline V lookup: CDR1 MNHNS, CDR2 SASEGT. The length of the CDR3 is 13 residues. The CDR3 DNA reads as TGTGCCAGCAGTGATGACAGGCGGGAGACCCAGTACTTC. It encodes CASSDDRRETQYF.

The chain employs TRBV4-2 and TRBJ2-3; tentatively, D is TRBD2 (6 bases). The V and J ends lost 2 bases and 3 bases respectively, with 6 bases between them. From germline, CDR1 is LGHNA and CDR2 YNFKEQ. CDR3 size: 13 residues. This CDR3 is CASSQSGTDTQYF. CDR3 nucleotide sequence: TGTGCCAGCAGCCAAAGCGGGACAGATACGCAGTATTTT.

The rearrangement joins TRBV6-1 to TRBJ1-6; TRBD1 aligns across 7 bases. Germline CDR1 is MNHNS and CDR2 is SASEGT. V lost 3 bases, J lost 10 bases, and 9 bases stayed unmatched. CDR3 length equals 15 residues. DNA for the CDR3: TGTGCCAGCAGTGACCAACCGACAGGGAAATCACCCCTCCACTTT. It specifies CASSDQPTGKSPLHF.

The chain carries TRBV6-5 and TRBJ1-1; the match to TRBD1 covers 9 bases. Germline trimming cut 6 bases from V and 7 bases from J; bases unmatched to any gene: 6. The CDR3 is 13 amino acids. CDR1 MNHEY and CDR2 SVGAGI come from the germline V gene. Written as DNA, the CDR3 is TGTGCCAGCAGACGGACAGGGGCGGTTGAAGCTTTCTTT. Protein product: CASRRTGAVEAFF.

V gene TRBV11-2 combines with J gene TRBJ1-1; 7 bases match TRBD1. The germline V gene encodes CDR1 SGHAT and CDR2 FQNNGV. This CDR3 comprises 17 residues. The junction had 13 bases not matched to a gene; V was cut back by 5 bases and J by 1 base. The CDR3 here is CASSPKTGTTPNTEAFF. The CDR3 DNA follows: TGTGCCAGCAGCCCGAAGACAGGGACGACTCCGAACACTGAAGCTTTCTTT.